This is a list of T cell receptor beta chains from one sample in a study of long-term antiretroviral therapy in people with HIV. Generated by immunoSEQ multiplex PCR, the TCRdb table keeps only in-frame clones and is missing some. The data contain several thousand clones, 78% of them singletons. The sample in question was unsorted PBMCs, obtained 0.6 years before starting antiretroviral therapy. The receptors were sampled from a man in his forties with HIV. CDR3s include the opening cysteine and the closing phenylalanine or tryptophan. A D gene is named only where the DNA matches it firmly. The size field is filled for only some rows; it gives once, few, many or a size class.

J | size | length | D | V | DNA | CDR3
TRBJ2-3 | - | 15 | TRBD2 | TRBV10-3 | TGTGCCATCAGTGGGGCTAGCGGAAACACAGATACGCAGTATTTT | CAISGASGNTDTQYF
TRBJ1-1 | - | 13 | TRBD1 | TRBV2 | TGTGCCAGCAGCAAACAGGGGGATACTGAAGCTTTCTTT | CASSKQGDTEAFF
TRBJ1-1 | - | 13 | TRBD1 | TRBV18 | TGTGCCAGCTCATCAGGACAGGGTGTTGAAGCTTTCTTT | CASSSGQGVEAFF
TRBJ2-5 | - | 15 | TRBD2 | TRBV30 | TGTGCCTGGAGCCGACTAGCGGGGGGGCCCGAGACCCAGTACTTC | CAWSRLAGGPETQYF
TRBJ1-2 | - | 17 | TRBD1 | TRBV4-1 | TGCGCCAGCAGCCCGTTCCCGGGACAGGGCCTGACTTATGGCTACACCTTC | CASSPFPGQGLTYGYTF
TRBJ2-6 | - | 14 | - | TRBV9 | TGTGCCAGCAAATCGGGAGCTGGGGCCAACGTCCTGACTTTC | CASKSGAGANVLTF
TRBJ2-6 | - | 15 | - | TRBV29-1 | TGCAGCGTTGGGGTGCTAGGCCCTGGGGCCAACGTCCTGACTTTC | CSVGVLGPGANVLTF
TRBJ1-1 | - | 14 | - | TRBV7-9 | TGTGCCAGCAGCTTAGCGAGTTCGGCGGCTGAAGCTTTCTTT | CASSLASSAAEAFF
TRBJ2-7 | - | 14 | - | TRBV5-1 | TGCGCCAGCAGCTTACAGGGGGGGACTTACGAGCAGTACTTC | CASSLQGGTYEQYF
TRBJ1-2 | - | 15 | TRBD1 | TRBV25-1 | TGTGCCAGCAGTTCTTTGGGGGCAGGGGGCGATGGCTACACCTTC | CASSSLGAGGDGYTF
TRBJ2-7 | - | 15 | - | TRBV6-1 | TGTGCCAGCATAACGGGACGGGGACAAAACTACGAGCAGTACTTC | CASITGRGQNYEQYF
TRBJ1-4 | - | 12 | - | TRBV27 | TGTGCCAGCAGTTTTCTAGGGGAAAAACTGTTTTTT | CASSFLGEKLFF
TRBJ2-3 | - | 15 | TRBD2 | TRBV10-3 | TGTGCCATCAGCCGGGGGGGAGAAGTCACAGATACGCAGTATTTT | CAISRGGEVTDTQYF
TRBJ2-7 | - | 14 | - | TRBV7-9 | TGTGCCAGCAGCCATGGACAGCCCAGCTACGAGCAGTACTTC | CASSHGQPSYEQYF
TRBJ1-5 | - | 14 | - | TRBV19 | TGTGCCAGTAGTTGGACCGATAGCGGTCAGCCCCAGCATTTT | CASSWTDSGQPQHF
TRBJ1-1 | - | 16 | TRBD1 | TRBV6-5 | TGTGCCAGCAGTTCCTATGCAGGACAGGGCGGCACTGAAGCTTTCTTT | CASSSYAGQGGTEAFF
TRBJ2-4 | - | 16 | - | TRBV7-2 | TGTGCCAGCAGCCCTCGTATAGGGACAGCCAAAAACATTCAGTACTTC | CASSPRIGTAKNIQYF
TRBJ2-3 | - | 14 | - | TRBV9 | TGTGCCAGCAGCCCCTTTATCAGCACAGATACGCAGTATTTT | CASSPFISTDTQYF
TRBJ1-1 | - | 11 | - | TRBV20-1 | TGCAGTGCTCCACTCGAGACTGAAGCTTTCTTT | CSAPLETEAFF
TRBJ2-6 | once | 16 | TRBD1 | TRBV2 | TGTGCCAGCAGTGACAGGGGGCGCTCTGGGGCCAACGTCCTGACTTTC | CASSDRGRSGANVLTF
TRBJ2-3 | - | 16 | TRBD1 | TRBV5-1 | TGCGCCAGCAGCTTCCAGGGGACAGAAGGGATAGATACGCAGTATTTT | CASSFQGTEGIDTQYF
TRBJ1-1 | - | 16 | - | TRBV7-2 | TGTGCCAGCAGCTTAGTTCCGACAGGATGGTACACTGAAGCTTTCTTT | CASSLVPTGWYTEAFF
TRBJ2-1 | - | 15 | - | TRBV9 | TGTGCCAGCAGCGTAGGTATTAGCGCCTACAATGAGCAGTTCTTC | CASSVGISAYNEQFF
TRBJ2-4 | - | 14 | - | TRBV11-2 | TGTGCCAGCAGCTTTTCCGGGACCGGGAACATTCAGTACTTC | CASSFSGTGNIQYF
TRBJ2-3 | - | 15 | TRBD2 | TRBV7-9 | TGTGCCAGCAGCTTAGGGACTAGCGGCACAGATACGCAGTATTTT | CASSLGTSGTDTQYF
TRBJ1-1 | - | 13 | TRBD1 | TRBV29-1 | TGCAGCGTCTTCCCAAGGGGGCGGACTGAAGCTTTCTTT | CSVFPRGRTEAFF
TRBJ1-2 | - | 15 | TRBD1 | TRBV27 | TGTGCCAGCAGTTTAGGGATGACAGGGTTTGGTGGCTACACCTTC | CASSLGMTGFGGYTF
TRBJ1-2 | - | 13 | - | TRBV28 | TGTGCCAGCAATGATTTAGGGGCAGGGGGCTACACCTTC | CASNDLGAGGYTF
TRBJ1-3 | - | 15 | - | TRBV2 | TGTGCCAGGAGTAAAGGGCTGCACTCTGGAAACACCATATATTTT | CARSKGLHSGNTIYF
TRBJ2-3 | - | 16 | TRBD2 | TRBV10-3 | TGTGCCATCAGAAACCAAGGCGGGGGTCACACAGATACGCAGTATTTT | CAIRNQGGGHTDTQYF
TRBJ2-1 | - | 16 | TRBD2 | TRBV7-3 | TGTGCCAGCAGCCGGACTAGCGGGGGGGTCTACAATGAGCAGTTCTTC | CASSRTSGGVYNEQFF
TRBJ2-5 | - | 15 | TRBD1 | TRBV6-5 | TGTGCCAGCACCGCCCGGGACAGGGTACAAGAGACCCAGTACTTC | CASTARDRVQETQYF
TRBJ1-2 | - | 11 | - | TRBV20-1 | TGCAGTGCCGCGCCCTTCCGGGGCTACACCTTC | CSAAPFRGYTF
TRBJ1-2 | - | 16 | - | TRBV13 | TGTGCCAGCAGCTCTCTCCCGCCAGATCTGGACTATGGCTACACCTTC | CASSSLPPDLDYGYTF
TRBJ1-5 | - | 13 | - | TRBV2 | TGTGCCAGCAGGGTGACAGAAGATCAGCCCCAGCATTTT | CASRVTEDQPQHF
TRBJ2-7 | - | 14 | TRBD2 | TRBV5-6 | TGTGCCAGCAGCTTTCTAGCGGGTGATTACGAGCAGTACTTC | CASSFLAGDYEQYF
TRBJ2-2 | - | 14 | - | TRBV18 | TGTGCCAGCTCCCTAGGGACCGGGCCCGGGGAGCTGTTTTTT | CASSLGTGPGELFF
TRBJ2-3 | - | 15 | - | TRBV9 | TGTGCCAGCAGCGTAGTTCCCGCTAGCACAGATACGCAGTATTTT | CASSVVPASTDTQYF
TRBJ1-2 | - | 13 | - | TRBV19 | TGTGCCAGTAGCGTGACGGTTAACTATGGCTACACCTTC | CASSVTVNYGYTF
TRBJ2-7 | few | 14 | TRBD1 | TRBV7-2 | TGTGCCAGCAGCTCCAACAGGGGAATTGGTGGGCAGTACTTC | CASSSNRGIGGQYF
TRBJ2-7 | - | 17 | TRBD1 | TRBV19 | TGTGCCAGTAGTATAGATGGGACAGCCCTCCGCCCTTCCGAGCAGTACTTC | CASSIDGTALRPSEQYF
TRBJ2-5 | - | 14 | - | TRBV27 | TGTGCCAGCAGTTTCGTAGGGGTCCGTGAGACCCAGTACTTC | CASSFVGVRETQYF
TRBJ2-7 | - | 15 | TRBD1 | TRBV15 | TGTGCCACCAGCAGAGATCGACAGGGGATCTACGAGCAGTACTTC | CATSRDRQGIYEQYF
TRBJ2-5 | - | 16 | - | TRBV5-1 | TGCGCCAGCAGCTTGAAGGGGGCGGGGGGCAAAGAGACCCAGTACTTC | CASSLKGAGGKETQYF
TRBJ1-4 | - | 17 | TRBD1 | TRBV9 | TGTGCCAGCAGCGTGGGGGACAGGGGGCGACTTAATGAAAAACTGTTTTTT | CASSVGDRGRLNEKLFF